This entry lists 10 T cell receptor beta chains sequenced from one sample in a study of blood T cell repertoires in COVID-19 (dated by TCRdb to the early 2020s). The library was prepared using the immunoSEQ multiplex PCR assay. Held by TCRdb, this immuneACCESS table contains in-frame sequences only and omits some clones. Under half of the omission traces to an unresolved V gene where checked; the cause of the rest is unknown. Here the sample has under 130,000 clones; approximately 85% occur a single time. Of the sample, 2% to 2.5% is held by the ten largest clones. The sample comprised peripheral blood. Receptors originate from a human donor in a cohort sampled during active COVID-19.

This clone showed up just once. The chain joins TRBV7-3 to TRBJ2-1; 10 bases fit TRBD2. Trimming removed 5 bases from V and 5 bases from J; junction bases left unmatched: 6. Germline V gene sequence: CDR1 SGHTA, CDR2 FQGTGA. The CDR3 has 15 amino acids. The CDR3 DNA is TGTGCCAGCAGCGCACGGACTAGCGGTCACAATGAGCAGTTCTTC. This sequence encodes CASSARTSGHNEQFF. Full variable domain (remainder filled in from reference TRBV7-3 and TRBJ2-1): GAGVSQTPSNKVTEKGKYVELRCDPISGHTALYWYRQSLGQGPEFLIYFQGTGAADDSGLPNDRFFAVRPEGSVSTLKIQRTERGDSAVYLCASSARTSGHNEQFFGPGTRLTVL.

The chain has TRBV10-1 and TRBJ1-6; 8 nucleotides match TRBD1. The germline CDR1 and CDR2 sequences are WNHNN and SYGVQD (reference sequence). V shed 3 bases and J 13 bases; nucleotides not matched to a gene: 2. This CDR3 region has 12 residues. CDR3 residues: CASSDRGLPLHF. DNA of the CDR3: TGCGCCAGCAGTGACAGGGGGCTGCCCCTCCACTTT.

In this sample, this clone turned up a few times. The chain carries TRBV20-1 and TRBJ2-2; D may be TRBD1 (6 bases). Germline V CDR1 and CDR2: DFQATT, SNEGSKA (reference sequence). The CDR3 has 14 residues. Between the trimmed V and J ends, which lost 3 bases and 4 bases, there was a span of 12 bases. As DNA, the CDR3 is TGCAGTGCTAGTAGGGGGTCCCTCACCGGGGAGCTGTTTTTT. It codes for CSASRGSLTGELFF.

The CDR3 region is CASSSPPSEQYF. The CDR3 DNA reads TGTGCCAGCAGCTCCCCTCCTAGCGAGCAGTACTTC. The chain couples TRBV7-6 to TRBJ2-7; D not resolved. The CDR3 loop spans 12 amino acids. Trimming removed 4 bases at V and 6 bases at J, with 10 bases between. The germline V gene has CDR1 SGHVS and CDR2 FNYEAQ.

The chain employs TRBV10-3 and TRBJ2-2; a weak D match, TRBD2 (6 bases). Germline CDR1 is ENHRY and CDR2 is SYGVKD. The V end lost 0 bases, the J end lost 5 bases, and 10 bases lay between the germline ends. This CDR3 is built from 15 residues. The CDR3 DNA is TGTGCCATCAGTGAGTCGGCCGGGAGAACCGGGGAGCTGTTTTTT. Protein product: CAISESAGRTGELFF.

The CDR3: CASSSWTGVNTEAFF. The CDR3, as DNA: TGTGCCAGCAGTTCCTGGACAGGGGTGAACACTGAAGCTTTCTTT. The chain uses TRBV28 and TRBJ1-1; 9 nucleotides match TRBD1. This CDR3 is built from 15 residues. The germline V gene encodes CDR1 MDHEN and CDR2 SYDVKM. Germline trimming cut 4 bases from V and 0 bases from J; bases unmatched to any gene: 3.

The genes are TRBV2 and TRBJ2-7; tentatively, D is TRBD2 (9 bases). The CDR3 runs 20 residues. V lost 6 bases and J 3 bases, leaving 33 bases between the germline ends. Per the germline V gene, CDR1 is SNHLY and CDR2 is FYNNEI. The CDR3 DNA reads as TGTGCCAGCAGGGGACAGGACTTGGGTAGCGGGAGAGCCCCGAACTACGAGCAGTACTTC. Protein: CASRGQDLGSGRAPNYEQYF.

CDR3 protein: CASSQRAGLAGVNNEQFF. The CDR3, as DNA: TGTGCCAGCAGCCAACGAGCCGGACTAGCGGGGGTGAACAATGAGCAGTTCTTC. The chain uses TRBV3-1 (or the pseudogene TRBV3-2) and TRBJ2-1; 13 bases line up with TRBD2. The CDR3 covers 18 residues. Germline lookup yields CDR1 LGHDT and CDR2 YNNKEL (reference sequence). The ends lost 2 bases at V and 5 bases at J; junction bases unmatched: 9.

The chain is built from TRBV27 and TRBJ2-1; 10 bases are shared with TRBD1. V lost 3 bases, J lost 4 bases, and 3 bases stayed unmatched. CDR1 is MNHEY, CDR2 SMNVEV, per germline (reference sequence). This CDR3 spans 15 amino acids. Here the CDR3 reads CASSLGTGVYNEQFF. The CDR3 region has the DNA TGTGCCAGCAGTTTGGGGACAGGGGTTTACAATGAGCAGTTCTTC.

The V call is TRBV7-2, the J call TRBJ2-1; TRBD2 aligns across 12 bases. Germline CDR1 and CDR2: SGHTA and FQGNSA. This CDR3 has 15 residues. Germline trimming cut 5 bases from V and 9 bases from J; bases unmatched to any gene: 8. The CDR3 sequence: CASSQTSGGRAEQFF. For the CDR3, the DNA is TGTGCCAGCAGCCAGACTAGCGGGGGCCGGGCTGAGCAGTTCTTC.